The 25 T cell receptor beta chains below come from one sample, sequenced in a study of shared clonotypes between healthy human individuals. Clones were sequenced by immunoSEQ multiplex PCR, and TCRdb holds only the in-frame ones, with some missing. The table has about 2 million clones, around 96% seen once; the top ten hold more than 0.95%. CD45RO-negative, CCR7-selected cells formed the naive CD8 fraction, which excluded terminally differentiated effector memory CD45RA+ cells. The sequenced sample consisted of naive CD8+ T cells sorted from blood. The receptors were sampled from a man between 18 and 29 years old in good health.

The gene calls are TRBV5-8 and TRBJ1-5; possibly TRBD1 for D (5 bases). The CDR3 is made up of 15 amino acids. V lost 0 bases, J lost 6 bases, and 13 bases lay in between. Germline assignment: CDR1 SGHTS and CDR2 YDEGEE. The CDR3 loop reads CASSLGLTGVQPQHF. In DNA form, the CDR3 reads TGTGCCAGCAGCTTGGGACTTACGGGGGTTCAGCCCCAGCATTTT.

About this clone itself: This sample includes further DNA sequences coding for the same CDR3. The chain couples TRBV7-9 to TRBJ1-1; D unclear. The V end was cut by 4 bases, the J end by 0 bases, with 6 bases between. CDR1 SEHNR and CDR2 FQNEAQ come from the germline V gene (reference sequence). The CDR3 runs to 13 residues. The CDR3, as DNA: TGTGCCAGCAGCTCCACCATGAACACTGAAGCTTTCTTT. Protein: CASSSTMNTEAFF. The whole variable domain, filled in from reference TRBV7-9 and TRBJ1-1, reads DTGVSQNPRHKITKRGQNVTFRCDPISEHNRLYWYRQTLGQGPEFLTYFQNEAQLEKSRLLSDRFSAERPKGSFSTLEIQRTEQGDSAMYLCASSSTMNTEAFFGQGTRLTVV.

V is TRBV5-4 and J is TRBJ2-7; TRBD2 might be the D (6 bases). The V and J ends lost 4 bases and 6 bases respectively, with 17 bases between them. The length of the CDR3 is 14 residues. CDR1 is SGHNT, CDR2 YYREEE, per germline (reference sequence). The CDR3, as DNA: TGTGCCAGCAGCCAAGCTCGGGAGCAGGGCGAGCAGTACTTC. This translates into CASSQAREQGEQYF.

The chain couples TRBV7-9 to TRBJ2-7; TRBD1 aligns across 10 bases. The V gene end was trimmed by 2 bases and the J gene end by 5 bases; junction bases not matched to a gene: 6. CDR3 length: 15 amino acids. CDR1 is SEHNR and CDR2 is FQNEAQ in the germline V gene (reference sequence). The CDR3 DNA follows: TGTGCCAGCAGCTTATATATGGGGACAGGGGACGAGCAGTACTTC. It specifies CASSLYMGTGDEQYF.

This rearrangement joins TRBV7-6 to TRBJ2-1; unclear D gene. This CDR3 has 14 residues. Germline assignment: CDR1 SGHVS and CDR2 FNYEAQ. The V end lost 0 bases, the J end lost 8 bases, and 11 bases lay between the germline ends. The CDR3 here is CASSLAREPDEQFF. The DNA of the CDR3 is TGTGCCAGCAGCTTAGCAAGAGAACCTGATGAGCAGTTCTTC.

The rearrangement uses TRBV7-9 and TRBJ2-5; 11 bases are shared with TRBD2. From germline, CDR1 is SEHNR and CDR2 FQNEAQ (reference sequence). The CDR3 runs 16 residues. Unmatched junction bases numbered 6, after V lost 5 bases and J lost 1 base. CDR3 in amino acids: CASSTWTSGLQETQYF. In DNA, the CDR3 is TGTGCCAGCAGCACCTGGACTAGCGGGCTCCAAGAGACCCAGTACTTC.

The CDR3 bases are TGTGCCAGCAGCTTGCACGGGACATCCTACGAGCAGTACTTC. It specifies CASSLHGTSYEQYF. This chain connects TRBV5-4 to TRBJ2-7; D possibly corresponds to TRBD1 (6 bases). Germline V CDR1 and CDR2: SGHNT, YYREEE (reference sequence). Trimming took 1 base from V and 1 from J, leaving 9 bases between them. This CDR3 is 14 amino acids long.

J is TRBJ1-3 and V is TRBV7-8; D remains unclear. V was clipped by 7 bases and J by 0 bases, with 10 bases between them. CDR3 length equals 14 residues. Germline CDR1 reads SGHVS; CDR2 reads FQNEAQ. The CDR3 nucleotides are TGTGCCAGCACGGACGGGATCTCTGGAAACACCATATATTTT. Encoded protein: CASTDGISGNTIYF.

V gene TRBV7-9 combines with J gene TRBJ2-1, with D maybe TRBD2 (6 bases). This CDR3 contains 15 residues. V was pared by 8 bases and J by 0 bases, with 14 bases between. From germline, CDR1 is SEHNR and CDR2 FQNEAQ (reference sequence). The CDR3 DNA sequence: TGTGCCAGCGTTGAAGCGGGTGACTCCTACAATGAGCAGTTCTTC. Its protein product is CASVEAGDSYNEQFF. Combining the CDR3 with reference TRBV7-9 and TRBJ2-1 gives the whole variable domain DTGVSQNPRHKITKRGQNVTFRCDPISEHNRLYWYRQTLGQGPEFLTYFQNEAQLEKSRLLSDRFSAERPKGSFSTLEIQRTEQGDSAMYLCASVEAGDSYNEQFFGPGTRLTVL.

The V call is TRBV5-4, the J call TRBJ2-1; no firm D call. Trimming stripped 4 bases from V and 9 bases from J, with 8 bases between. The germline gives CDR1 SGHNT, CDR2 YYREEE (reference sequence). The CDR3 loop spans 11 amino acids. For the CDR3, the DNA is TGTGCCAGCAGCCACCTAGGTGAGCAGTTCTTC. This gives the protein CASSHLGEQFF.

V is TRBV9 and J is TRBJ1-1, with D uncertain. The V end lost 0 bases, the J end lost 0 bases, and 9 bases lay between the germline ends. CDR1 is SGDLS, CDR2 YYNGEE, per germline. This CDR3 has 15 residues. DNA of the CDR3: TGTGCCAGCAGCGTAGCTCCGGATCTGAACACTGAAGCTTTCTTT. Translation: CASSVAPDLNTEAFF.

The V gene is TRBV11-1, the J gene TRBJ2-5, with 7 bases identical to TRBD2. The J segment lost 5 bases and the V segment lost 5 bases, leaving 11 bases of the junction unmatched. The CDR3 is made up of 15 amino acids. Germline CDR1 reads SGHAT; CDR2 reads FQDESV (reference sequence). CDR3 sequence reads: CASSTAQGGRETQYF. The CDR3, as DNA: TGTGCCAGCAGCACAGCGCAGGGAGGGAGGGAGACCCAGTACTTC.

The chain employs TRBV21-1 and TRBJ2-3; the tabulated D call, TRBD1, remains unverified against the DNA. TRBV21-1 is marked as a pseudogene. This CDR3 is 17 amino acids long. The CDR3 reads CASSKGCDRDFTDTQYF. The CDR3 coding sequence is TGTGCCAGCAGCAAAGGATGCGACAGGGATTTCACAGATACGCAGTATTTT.

V usage is TRBV19 and J usage is TRBJ2-7, with D possibly matching TRBD1 (7 bases). The V end was cut by 5 bases, the J end by 1 base, with 15 bases between. CDR3 size: 15 residues. Germline CDR1 and CDR2: LNHDA and SQIVND (reference sequence). The CDR3 is CASSLRQGGSYEQYF. The DNA of the CDR3 is TGTGCCAGTAGTCTGAGACAGGGAGGATCCTACGAGCAGTACTTC.

The V and J genes are TRBV27 and TRBJ2-1, with TRBD2 matching over 12 bases. The CDR3 sequence is 14 residues long. The V and J ends lost 5 bases and 7 bases, in that order; junction bases with no gene match: 3. The V gene's germline CDR1 is MNHEY and CDR2 SMNVEV (reference sequence). This CDR3 reads CASSLAGGQNEQFF. Here the CDR3 DNA reads TGTGCCAGCAGTCTAGCGGGGGGGCAAAATGAGCAGTTCTTC.

This sequence joins TRBV7-9 and TRBJ2-5, with TRBD2 matching 11 bases. This CDR3 region has 17 residues. The J segment lost 1 base and the V segment lost 5 bases, leaving 9 bases of the junction unmatched. In germline, CDR1 is SEHNR, CDR2 FQNEAQ (reference sequence). The CDR3 DNA reads as TGTGCCAGCAGCACCACGACTAGCGGGATATTCCAAGAGACCCAGTACTTC. It codes for CASSTTTSGIFQETQYF.

The J gene is TRBJ1-1, the V gene TRBV6-1; D possibly corresponds to TRBD1 (5 bases). The V gene lost 2 bases and the J gene lost 1 base, with 11 bases spanning the gap. The germline CDR1 and CDR2 sequences are MNHNS and SASEGT. This CDR3 comprises 15 residues. This CDR3 reads CASSEPYTGNTEAFF. The CDR3, as DNA: TGTGCCAGCAGTGAACCCTATACAGGGAACACTGAAGCTTTCTTT.

The gene calls are TRBV28 and TRBJ2-1; no clear D gene. V lost 2 bases, J lost 4 bases, and 18 bases lay in between. The CDR3 runs 17 residues. Germline CDR1 MDHEN, CDR2 SYDVKM. CDR3 sequence: CASSLTIRPPLYNEQFF. DNA of the CDR3: TGTGCCAGCAGTTTAACAATAAGGCCACCCCTGTACAATGAGCAGTTCTTC.

The rearrangement links TRBV5-1 to TRBJ2-7; 7 nucleotides agree with TRBD1. The CDR3 consists of 15 residues. Unmatched junction bases numbered 9, after V lost 4 bases and J lost 2 bases. Germline V gene data show CDR1 as SGHRS and CDR2 as YFSETQ. The CDR3, as DNA: TGCGCCAGCAGCCTGGGGACAGCGGCCGCCTACGAGCAGTACTTC. Encoded protein: CASSLGTAAAYEQYF.

This clone has a single count. The chain is built from TRBV7-9 and TRBJ2-1; TRBD2 aligns across 9 bases. V was clipped by 5 bases and J by 8 bases; unmatched bases: 10. CDR1 is SEHNR and CDR2 is FQNEAQ in the germline V gene (reference sequence). This CDR3 comprises 15 residues. DNA of the CDR3: TGTGCCAGCAGCCAAGGGACTAGCCAGTGGGATGAGCAGTTCTTC. Amino acid sequence: CASSQGTSQWDEQFF.

As concerns this clone: This sample also contains other DNA sequences that code for the same CDR3. This chain connects TRBV4-1 to TRBJ2-7, with D unresolved. Per the germline V gene, CDR1 is MGHRA and CDR2 is YSYEKL. Trimming took off 1 base at V and 5 bases at J, with 9 bases between the two ends. The CDR3 has 13 residues. CDR3 coding DNA: TGCGCCAGCAGCCAAGGTCGGCGCGACGAGCAGTACTTC. This sequence encodes CASSQGRRDEQYF.

In this sample, this clone turned up once. The V call is TRBV27, the J call TRBJ2-3; the match to TRBD2 covers 9 bases. Germline CDR1 is MNHEY and CDR2 is SMNVEV (reference sequence). The CDR3 is 17 amino acids. Trimming took 2 bases from V and 2 from J; bases not matched to a gene: 8. CDR3 region: CASSLEAGGLHTDTQYF. CDR3 nucleotide sequence: TGTGCCAGCAGTTTAGAGGCGGGGGGGCTTCACACAGATACGCAGTATTTT.

The V and J genes are TRBV4-2 and TRBJ1-4, with 8 bases lining up with TRBD1. CDR3 length: 14 residues. CDR1 LGHNA and CDR2 YNFKEQ come from the germline V gene. V gave up 8 bases and J gave up 5 bases; unmatched junction bases: 7. The CDR3 loop is CASRPGGGNEKLFF. CDR3 nucleotide sequence: TGTGCCAGCCGCCCAGGGGGCGGGAATGAAAAACTGTTTTTT.

This chain joins TRBV6-5 and TRBJ1-1, with TRBD1 matching 10 bases. This CDR3 comprises 13 residues. V gave up 7 bases and J gave up 5 bases; unmatched junction bases: 4. CDR1 is MNHEY, CDR2 SVGAGI, per germline. As DNA, the CDR3 is TGTGCCAGCACTGACAGGGGGCTAACTGAAGCTTTCTTT. Translated, it gives CASTDRGLTEAFF.

The gene calls are TRBV7-2 and TRBJ1-2, with D uncertain. Germline lookup yields CDR1 SGHTA and CDR2 FQGNSA. The CDR3 covers 12 residues. The V and J ends lost 4 bases and 3 bases respectively, with 6 bases between them. DNA of the CDR3: TGTGCCAGCAGCTCCACGGACTATGGCTACACCTTC. It is translated as CASSSTDYGYTF.